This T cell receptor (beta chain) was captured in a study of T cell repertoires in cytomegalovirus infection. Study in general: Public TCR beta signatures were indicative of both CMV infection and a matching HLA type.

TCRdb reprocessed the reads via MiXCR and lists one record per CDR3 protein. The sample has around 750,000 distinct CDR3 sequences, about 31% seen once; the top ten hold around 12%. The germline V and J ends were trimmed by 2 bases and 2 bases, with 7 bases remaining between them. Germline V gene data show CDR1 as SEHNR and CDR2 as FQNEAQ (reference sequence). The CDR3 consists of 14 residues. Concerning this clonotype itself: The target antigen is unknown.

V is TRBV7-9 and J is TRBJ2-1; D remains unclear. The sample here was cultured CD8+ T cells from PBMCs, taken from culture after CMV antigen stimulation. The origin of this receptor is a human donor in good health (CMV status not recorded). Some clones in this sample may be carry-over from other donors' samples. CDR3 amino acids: CASSLRKAYNEQFF. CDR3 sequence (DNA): TGTGCCAGCAGCTTACGGAAGGCCTACAATGAGCAGTTCTTC.